This T cell receptor beta chain was sequenced for a study of CD8+ T cells in alopecia areata. The overall study: Severity of treated patients was scored by affected scalp percentage. Study results and caveats: Expanded CD8+ clones among the top 100, as well as scalp clonality, were significantly decreased by tofacitinib.

About this clone: Its cognate antigen is unknown.

The treatment was: oral pan-JAK inhibitor, 5-10 mg twice daily. The V end was cut by 5 bases, the J end by 6 bases, with 19 bases between. In germline, CDR1 is SEHNR, CDR2 FQNEAQ (reference sequence). This CDR3 contains 15 residues. Extraction and reverse transcription of RNA yielded cDNA as the sequencing template. Assay: immunoSEQ multiplex PCR; the TCRdb copy retains only in-frame clones and omits some. Altogether approximately 180,000 clones are present, roughly 70% being singletons, with the ten largest covering about 1.3%. The chain has TRBV7-9 and TRBJ1-1; D remains ambiguous. The clonotype was recovered from a human donor with alopecia areata. This specimen was CD4+ T cells sorted from blood, taken at week 49, from a patient treated with tofacitinib. The CDR3 region has the DNA TGTGCCAGCAGCAAAGGAACTGAGTTGGGCTCTGAAGCTTTCTTT. Translated: CASSKGTELGSEAFF.